The clone carrying this T cell receptor beta chain was counted between two and nine times. What it recognizes is unknown. The sample comes from a study of long-term antiretroviral therapy in people with HIV. In each sample, roughly 1-11 million cryopreserved PBMC were present before DNA extraction. Broader study findings: Clones expanded before ART dominated the repertoire at all time points. Transplant donor controls retained higher diversity, though diversity increased after ART.

At the survey level, the v3.0 immunoSEQ assay was run. Data came from immunoSEQ multiplex PCR; TCRdb stores just in-frame clones and leaves some out. The sample has some 21,000 clones; 65% to 85% are singletons. The source is a woman between 40 and 55 years old with HIV. The sample was unsorted PBMCs, taken about 1.8 years before starting antiretroviral therapy.

CDR3 sequence: CASSYSETASFYGYTF. In DNA form, the CDR3 reads TGTGCCAGCAGTTACTCCGAGACAGCCTCTTTCTATGGCTACACCTTC. The rearrangement joins TRBV6-6 to TRBJ1-2, with a possible D match to TRBD1 (5 bases). CDR1 is MNHNY and CDR2 is SVGAGI in the germline V gene (reference sequence). The CDR3 is 16 residues long. Trimming shortened V by 0 bases and J by 4 bases, and 15 bases separated the two germline ends.